This TCR beta chain emerged from a study of shared clonotypes between healthy human individuals (dated by TCRdb to 2020 to 2022). About the full investigation: A few men and a couple of women, aged 18 to 49 years, made up the cohort. Libraries were prepared and TCR repertoires were sequenced by different laboratories using diverse techniques, in order to increase sequencing depth and limit assay-specific biases. Blood TCR repertoires of a handful of healthy adults were deeply sequenced to estimate repertoire size and the extent of clonotype sharing between individuals. Per donor, three plates each were used for CD4 naive and CD4 memory, two for CD8 naive, and one for CD8 memory. Per donor, leukapheresis produced somewhere between about 0.94 and 9 billion PBMCs.

The donors were healthy, HIV-negative adults who had no recently reported acute infections or vaccinations. Every donor was a Caucasian adult living in Nashville, Tennessee, USA. CD8 memory samples were composed of magnetically selected CD45RO+ cells combined with CCR7-negative CD45RA+ effector memory (TemRA) cells. After blood collection by leukapheresis, PBMCs were isolated using Ficoll-Histopaque density gradient centrifugation and then cryopreserved in the vapor phase of liquid nitrogen. Analytical flow cytometry was used to check the purity and quantity of each magnetically sorted T cell population. Genomic DNA was isolated from each sorted fraction and quantified by UV absorbance on a Nanodrop 2000c. The germline V and J ends show losses of 2 bases and 2 bases respectively, and no gene match explains 1 base of the junction. The CDR3 spans 15 residues, from the cysteine through the phenylalanine. CDR3 DNA is the only sequence kept; it has 45 bases, read in frame from the first base. Sequences GTSNPN (CDR1) and SVGIG (CDR2) are obtained from the germline V gene (reference sequence).

Broad study findings and their caveats: Clonotypes shared by all four sorted-subset donors showed higher generation probabilities than non-shared clonotypes. The small number of donors limited the genetic and exposure-history diversity represented. Pairwise subsampling indicated that sequencing depth was expected to affect the degree of clonotype sharing among donors. Naive subsets generally had larger estimated clonotype richness than memory subsets did. Sampling was restricted to blood, and TCR repertoires in tissue are likely to differ from TCR repertoires in blood. Even with the large sequencing depth, rarefaction of the sorted-subset datasets indicated that sequencing was incomplete. Approximately 5% of naive CD4, 3.5% of naive CD8, about 2.1% of memory CD4, and around 0.42% of memory CD8 clonotypes were shared across four donors.

Using the deep immunoSEQ assay, TCR CDR3 regions were amplified from genomic DNA by multiplex PCR. For each cell subset, the extracted genomic DNA was distributed evenly across all wells of several immunoSEQ 96-well plates, and each plate served as one replicate. For sorted subsets, each replicate PCR was loaded with approximately 0.2 ug genomic DNA, equivalent to about 30,000 T cell genomes. The purified libraries were quantified using a Qubit 3.0 fluorometer, sized with a Bioanalyzer 2100, and then quantified again using the KAPA Library Quantification kit. Every immunoSEQ 96-well plate was sequenced on a separate single-read 150-cycle Illumina NextSeq 550 flow cell. For the original study's pipeline: Because the immunoSEQ output included only junctional sequences and no quality scores, the filtering could not be the same as the filtering used for full-length reads. To assign V/J genes and CDR3, sequences were annotated using PyIR, a Python wrapper for IgBLAST v1.9, with IMGT germline references. Reads with weak V/J assignments (E-value above 1e-6), missing CDR3, stop codons, out-of-frame junctions, or ambiguous translated residues were removed. V3J clonotypes were defined by identical inferred V gene, J gene, and CDR3 amino acid sequence. The percentage overlap between two repertoires was calculated by dividing the number of shared unique clonotypes by the size of the smaller repertoire. Three approaches were used to assess repertoire richness: RTK rarefaction, the Chao1 estimator, and Recon v2.1 estimates of unobserved clonotypes. Generation probabilities were computed with OLGA for all TCRbeta clonotypes obtained by the gDNA method from several donors. The immuneACCESS repertoire file appears here via TCRdb, limited to in-frame rearrangements. These files lack a portion of the clones; in checked studies, under half of the deficit traces to unresolved V genes, and the cause of the others is not known. V and J calls and clone size follow that table, whereas D and trimming were derived from the DNA. This sample is represented by roughly 380,000 clones; 96% of them were singletons. Around 0.32% of the sample belongs to the ten largest clones.

To note about this clone: It has no known antigen specificity. No much larger clone exists at a distance of one base, and base qualities are not known.

This clonotype was obtained from a man aged 25 to 45 in good health. The sequencing input was memory CD8+ T cells sorted from blood. Per the publication, the cell subset or site label means: CD45RO+ cells pooled with CCR7-negative TemRA cells. The chain is assembled from TRBV30 and TRBJ2-2; the junction holds 11 bases that match TRBD2. The CDR3 sequence is CAWSRLAGNTGELFF. The DNA reads as follows: TGTGCCTGGAGTAGACTAGCGGGAAACACCGGGGAGCTGTTTTTT.